This entry features one T cell receptor beta chain sequence. Its matching antigen is unknown. V trimming: 5 bases; J trimming: 4 bases; junction bases outside the gene matches: 5. Germline lookup yields CDR1 SQVTM and CDR2 ANQGSEA. The CDR3 is 14 amino acids. These data come from a study of shared clonotypes between healthy human individuals. The material for each subset, its genomic DNA, was split evenly across several immunoSEQ plates. Method: immunoSEQ multiplex PCR; TCRdb's copy keeps in-frame clones and lacks some. The data contain over 1.5 million clones, 95% to 99% of them seen just once; the ten biggest clones take up roughly 0.45%. Study results and limitations: Incompleteness in sorted-subset sequencing, despite large depth, was shown by rarefaction. Few donors restricted represented genetic and exposure-history diversity.

Material for sequencing was naive CD4+ T cells sorted from blood. Subset noted: CD45RA+ positively selected. The J gene is TRBJ2-3, the V gene TRBV29-1; 11 bases match TRBD2. The source of this sequence is a man aged 25-45 years in good health. The CDR3 bases are TGCAGCGTTTTTAGCGGGAGGGCCTCAGATACGCAGTATTTT. Residues: CSVFSGRASDTQYF.